These 17 T cell receptor beta chains were sequenced from one sample in a study of vaccination effects on CD4 cells after COVID-19. Sequencing used immunoSEQ multiplex PCR; TCRdb keeps in-frame clones, though not all of them. This table has tens of thousands of clones, 73% appearing once. ViraFEST assay sequencing came after antigen-specific CD4+ T cells were expanded with viral peptide pools. Subsequent to a culture period of 10 to 11 days, CD4+ T cells were isolated. Absence of prior SARS-CoV-2 infection characterized the vaccine recipients, who showed negative nucleocapsid antibodies. These receptors are not linked to any known antigen. The specimen was CD4+ T cells from PBMCs cultured with SARS-CoV-2 spike peptides, collected before COVID-19 vaccination. The receptors were sampled from a human donor who received a COVID-19 vaccine.

The V call is TRBV7-9, the J call TRBJ2-3, with TRBD1 identical over 7 bases. CDR1 SEHNR and CDR2 FQNEAQ come from the germline V gene (reference sequence). This CDR3 contains 14 residues. Trimming cost V 4 bases and J 2 bases; bases outside gene matches: 3. CDR3 sequence reads: CASSWDSTTDTQYF. The CDR3 coding sequence is TGTGCCAGCAGCTGGGACAGCACCACAGATACGCAGTATTTT.

The V and J genes are TRBV5-4 and TRBJ1-1; TRBD1 agrees at 8 bases. Germline CDR1 SGHNT, CDR2 YYREEE (reference sequence). V lost 4 bases, J lost 4 bases, and 9 bases stayed unmatched. The CDR3 covers 15 residues. The CDR3 here is CASSQAGTGGTEAFF. Here the CDR3 DNA reads TGTGCCAGCAGCCAAGCCGGGACAGGAGGCACTGAAGCTTTCTTT.

CDR3 sequence reads: CASESGTNGYTF. The CDR3, as DNA: TGCGCCAGTGAGTCGGGGACAAATGGCTACACCTTC. The V and J genes are TRBV10-2 and TRBJ1-2; a possible D gene is TRBD1 (6 bases). The CDR3 length is 12 residues. Between the trimmed V and J ends, which lost 9 bases and 6 bases, there was a span of 14 bases. Germline CDR1 WSHSY, CDR2 SAAADI.

The CDR3 sequence is CASSQSGLAGGPGTQYF. Here the CDR3 DNA reads TGTGCCAGTAGTCAATCCGGACTAGCGGGGGGGCCGGGTACGCAGTATTTT. The rearrangement joins TRBV19 to TRBJ2-3, with 15 bases fitting TRBD2. The germline V gene has CDR1 LNHDA and CDR2 SQIVND (reference sequence). The V gene end was trimmed by 5 bases and the J gene end by 8 bases; junction bases not matched to a gene: 11. The length of the CDR3 is 17 residues.

The CDR3 DNA sequence: TGTGCCAGCAGCGTAGACAGCGAAGGTGAGCAGTTCTTC. Protein: CASSVDSEGEQFF. This sequence joins TRBV9 and TRBJ2-1, with no clear D. This CDR3 contains 13 residues. Germline assignment: CDR1 SGDLS and CDR2 YYNGEE. V was cut by 0 bases and J by 9 bases, with 10 bases left in between. Full variable domain (rest looked up from reference TRBV9 and TRBJ2-1): DSGVTQTPKHLITATGQRVTLRCSPRSGDLSVYWYQQSLDQGLQFLIQYYNGEERAKGNILERFSAQQFPDLHSELNLSSLELGDSALYFCASSVDSEGEQFFGPGTRLTVL.

The chain uses TRBV19 and TRBJ2-1; 10 bases fit TRBD2. CDR1 is LNHDA and CDR2 is SQIVND in the germline V gene (reference sequence). CDR3 length: 13 residues. V lost 7 bases and J lost 11; bases outside the gene matches: 8. CDR3 bases: TGTGCCAGTAATGTAGGACTAGCGGCTCAGCAGTTCTTC. The encoded protein is CASNVGLAAQQFF.

The chain links TRBV2 to TRBJ2-2, with 9 bases aligning to TRBD2. Trimming removed 6 bases from V and 5 bases from J; junction bases left unmatched: 7. Germline V gene sequence: CDR1 SNHLY, CDR2 FYNNEI. The CDR3 runs to 15 residues. The CDR3 DNA reads TGTGCCAGCAGCCCCGCTAGCGGGGTTACCGGGGAGCTGTTTTTT. The encoded protein is CASSPASGVTGELFF.

The rearrangement joins TRBV11-2 to TRBJ1-3; 7 nucleotides match TRBD1. The CDR3 covers 16 residues. J lost 0 bases, V lost 5 bases, and 7 bases had no gene match. Germline values: CDR1 SGHAT, CDR2 FQNNGV. The CDR3 reads CASSTSGTVSGNTIYF. In DNA, the CDR3 is TGTGCCAGCAGCACCTCCGGGACAGTCTCTGGAAACACCATATATTTT. Looking up the rest from reference TRBV11-2 and TRBJ1-3 gives the full variable domain: EAGVAQSPRYKIIEKRQSVAFWCNPISGHATLYWYQQILGQGPKLLIQFQNNGVVDDSQLPKDRFSAERLKGVDSTLKIQPAKLEDSAVYLCASSTSGTVSGNTIYFGEGSWLTVV.

The genes are TRBV6-1 and TRBJ1-1; no firm D call. Germline lookup yields CDR1 MNHNS and CDR2 SASEGT. V shed 2 bases and J shed 3 bases, with 13 bases lying between them. This CDR3 comprises 15 residues. CDR3 in amino acids: CASSELGIGDTEAFF. DNA for the CDR3: TGTGCCAGCAGTGAATTGGGGATAGGCGACACTGAAGCTTTCTTT.

The gene calls are TRBV5-1 and TRBJ2-3, with 9 nucleotides matching TRBD2. The length of the CDR3 is 18 residues. CDR1 is SGHRS and CDR2 is YFSETQ in the germline V gene. The V and J ends lost 0 bases and 2 bases, in that order; junction bases with no gene match: 10. The DNA for the CDR3 is TGCGCCAGCAGCTTGGCCGTCGTAGCGGGAGCCCTCACAGATACGCAGTATTTT. It encodes CASSLAVVAGALTDTQYF.

This sequence joins TRBV6-5 and TRBJ1-4; D unresolved. This CDR3 spans 14 amino acids. Germline CDR1 MNHEY, CDR2 SVGAGI. V lost 0 bases, J lost 7 bases, and 9 bases lay in between. CDR3 protein: CASSYSDMGEKLFF. The DNA for the CDR3 is TGTGCCAGCAGTTACTCTGACATGGGTGAAAAACTGTTTTTT.

The J gene is TRBJ2-2, the V gene TRBV2; 7 bases line up with TRBD2. The CDR3 has 14 residues. Losses at the gene ends were 6 bases for V and 5 bases for J; bases not matched to a gene: 6. From germline, CDR1 is SNHLY and CDR2 FYNNEI. Written as DNA, the CDR3 is TGTGCCAGCAGGGGGGACTACTTTACCGGGGAGCTGTTTTTT. It yields the protein CASRGDYFTGELFF. The complete variable domain, with remaining parts taken from reference TRBV2 and TRBJ2-2, reads EPEVTQTPSHQVTQMGQEVILRCVPISNHLYFYWYRQILGQKVEFLVSFYNNEISEKSEIFDDQFSVERPDGSNFTLKIRSTKLEDSAMYFCASRGDYFTGELFFGEGSRLTVL.

The rearrangement uses TRBV12-3 or TRBV12-4 and TRBJ1-2; the D is unclear. V was clipped by 4 bases and J by 6 bases, with 12 bases between them. The CDR3 is 13 residues long. The CDR3 bases are TGTGCCAGCAGTTCAAGGGTTTTGGATGGCTACACCTTC. Amino acid sequence: CASSSRVLDGYTF.

The chain uses TRBV5-4 and TRBJ2-7, with 7 bases fitting TRBD1. The ends lost 3 bases at V and 9 bases at J; junction bases unmatched: 15. Germline V lookup: CDR1 SGHNT, CDR2 YYREEE (reference sequence). The CDR3 runs 15 residues. For the CDR3, the DNA is TGTGCCAGCAGCTCCCGGGACAGCGGTTACGTTTCGCAGTACTTC. It specifies CASSSRDSGYVSQYF. The variable domain in full, completed from reference TRBV5-4 and TRBJ2-7, reads ETGVTQSPTHLIKTRGQQVTLRCSSQSGHNTVSWYQQALGQGPQFIFQYYREEENGRGNFPPRFSGLQFPNYSSELNVNALELDDSALYLCASSSRDSGYVSQYFGPGTRLTVT.

The gene calls are TRBV3-1 (or the pseudogene TRBV3-2) and TRBJ2-2; a possible D gene is TRBD1 (6 bases). The V end lost 0 bases, the J end lost 0 bases, and 8 bases lay between the germline ends. The CDR3 is 16 amino acids. The V gene's germline CDR1 is LGHDT and CDR2 YNNKEL (reference sequence). The CDR3 sequence: CASSQETGSNTGELFF. As DNA, the CDR3 is TGTGCCAGCAGCCAAGAGACAGGTTCGAACACCGGGGAGCTGTTTTTT.

The chain couples TRBV6-5 to TRBJ1-3; weak D call: TRBD1 (5 bases). In germline, CDR1 is MNHEY, CDR2 SVGAGI. This CDR3 contains 15 residues. The germline V and J ends were trimmed by 6 bases and 4 bases, with 16 bases remaining between them. CDR3 protein: CASSIQEGAGNTIYF. The CDR3 coding sequence is TGTGCCAGCAGCATCCAGGAAGGGGCCGGAAACACCATATATTTT.

This sequence joins TRBV13 and TRBJ1-1, with D hard to call. Germline CDR1 and CDR2: PRHDT and FYEKMQ (reference sequence). Trimming removed 4 bases from V and 0 bases from J, with 12 bases in between. The CDR3 extends over 15 amino acids. The chain's CDR3 is CASSSWTEMNTEAFF. In DNA form, the CDR3 reads TGTGCCAGCAGCTCATGGACGGAAATGAACACTGAAGCTTTCTTT.